What follows is one T cell receptor beta chain and its context. This entry is derived from a study of blood T cells in healthy people across ages. It was with a sample-barcoded 5' primer and a J-beta primer mix that a second PCR of about 6 to 12 cycles was run. Via MiXCR, TCRdb re-called the 5' RACE reads, giving one row per CDR3 protein. The data contain 540,000 or so distinct CDR3 sequences, roughly 48% of them singletons. The CDR3 totals 17 residues. The sample comprised blood. The chain couples TRBV21-1 to TRBJ1-2; the table gives TRBD1 as D, unverified against the DNA. TRBV21-1 is recorded as a pseudogene. This receptor was obtained from a man of 80 years or more in good health. The CDR3 here is CASRYREDRGPVYGYTF. The CDR3 nucleotides are TGTGCCAGCAGATATCGGGAGGACAGGGGCCCGGTCTATGGCTACACCTTC.